One sample yielded the 11 T cell receptor beta chains listed below, sequenced in a study of radiation and T cells in renal cell carcinoma. Time point given: blood 4 weeks post-SBRT, at nephrectomy. The treatment: 15 Gy SBRT to primary tumor, nephrectomy 4 weeks later. The protocol was immunoSEQ multiplex PCR, while the TCRdb copy is restricted to in-frame clones and leaves out a portion. The table shows about 83,000 clones, with roughly 80% occurring only once. The material sequenced was blood, taken from a patient whose treatment included radiotherapy and nephrectomy. The source is a woman in her sixties or seventies with renal cell carcinoma.

This chain joins TRBV14 and TRBJ2-7; TRBD2 matches 7 bases. The germline V gene encodes CDR1 SGHDN and CDR2 FVKESK. The CDR3 contains 13 residues. The J segment lost 9 bases and the V segment lost 1 base, leaving 6 bases of the junction unmatched. The CDR3 coding sequence is TGTGCCAGCAGCCAAGCAGGGACTACTCGGCAGTACTTC. This translates into CASSQAGTTRQYF.

The chain uses TRBV28 and TRBJ1-2, with D perhaps matching TRBD1 (5 bases). Germline CDR1 reads MDHEN; CDR2 reads SYDVKM. V gave up 5 bases and J gave up 8 bases, with 15 bases separating them. The CDR3 covers 13 residues. In DNA, the CDR3 is TGTGCCAGCAGTGCCCCCGGGACTTGGGGCTACACCTTC. This encodes CASSAPGTWGYTF.

This chain connects TRBV19 to TRBJ1-5, with D possibly TRBD1 on 5 matching bases. The CDR3 length is 16 residues. Germline CDR1 and CDR2: LNHDA and SQIVND (reference sequence). Trimming removed 5 bases at V and 0 bases at J, with 14 bases between. In DNA form, the CDR3 reads TGTGCCAGTAGTTTGCAGGGACGGTATAGCAATCAGCCCCAGCATTTT. Its translation: CASSLQGRYSNQPQHF.

The V call is TRBV7-3, the J call TRBJ2-3, with D unclear. Germline assignment: CDR1 SGHTA and CDR2 FQGTGA. The CDR3 is made up of 15 amino acids. V shed 6 bases and J shed 0 bases, with 13 bases lying between them. The CDR3 nucleotides read TGTGCCAGCAGGTTGGGCGTAATTAGCACAGATACGCAGTATTTT. This translates into CASRLGVISTDTQYF.

V gene TRBV28 combines with J gene TRBJ2-6; the D gene is possibly TRBD1 (6 bases). Trimming cost V 6 bases and J 0 bases, with 18 bases left between them. Germline lookup yields CDR1 MDHEN and CDR2 SYDVKM. This CDR3 is 18 amino acids long. The chain's CDR3 is CASRSPTGFISGANVLTF. CDR3 sequence (DNA): TGTGCCAGCAGGTCCCCGACAGGTTTCATCTCTGGGGCCAACGTCCTGACTTTC.

The V and J genes are TRBV7-3 and TRBJ2-1, with 8 bases identical to TRBD2. Germline-derived CDR1 and CDR2 are SGHTA and FQGTGA. This CDR3 has 15 residues. V lost 4 bases and J lost 7; bases outside the gene matches: 9. CDR3 sequence: CASSSSGGAGNEQFF. The CDR3 bases are TGTGCCAGCAGCTCTTCCGGGGGGGCTGGTAATGAGCAGTTCTTC.

The chain combines TRBV11-2 with TRBJ2-2; D not certain. Trimming took off 5 bases at V and 9 bases at J, with 19 bases between the two ends. The CDR3 consists of 15 residues. The V gene's germline CDR1 is SGHAT and CDR2 FQNNGV. In nucleotides, the CDR3 is TGTGCCAGCAGCCACCTGAGTTGGACGACCAGGGAGCTGTTTTTT. It encodes CASSHLSWTTRELFF.

The chain employs TRBV27 and TRBJ1-6; D gene ambiguous. CDR1 and CDR2 from the germline V gene are MNHEY and SMNVEV (reference sequence). CDR3 length: 15 amino acids. Trimming left V 3 bases short and J 6 bases short, with 12 bases between. CDR3 loop: CASSLGANLNSPLHF. The CDR3 DNA reads TGTGCCAGCAGTTTGGGAGCCAATCTTAATTCACCCCTCCACTTT.

The CDR3 is CASSLTAGWAYEQYF. The CDR3 nucleotides read TGTGCCAGCAGCTTAACGGCAGGGTGGGCCTACGAGCAGTACTTC. This chain links TRBV11-2 with TRBJ2-7, with D possibly matching TRBD1 (5 bases). The CDR3 has 15 residues. CDR1 is SGHAT and CDR2 is FQNNGV in the germline V gene. V lost 2 bases, J lost 2 bases, and 13 bases lay in between.

The chain links TRBV7-9 to TRBJ2-3, with D unclear. In germline, CDR1 is SEHNR, CDR2 FQNEAQ (reference sequence). The CDR3 consists of 15 residues. V was clipped by 2 bases and J by 2 bases, with 11 bases between them. The CDR3 reads CASSLHSSATDTQYF. The CDR3 DNA sequence: TGTGCCAGCAGCTTACACTCGTCCGCCACAGATACGCAGTATTTT.

This clone came up a few times. This chain connects TRBV19 to TRBJ2-7; D gene uncertain. Per the germline V gene, CDR1 is LNHDA and CDR2 is SQIVND (reference sequence). V gave up 3 bases and J gave up 4 bases, with 10 bases separating them. The CDR3 contains 13 residues. The DNA for the CDR3 is TGTGCCAGTAGTATGTCGGCACTTTACGAGCAGTACTTC. Residues: CASSMSALYEQYF.